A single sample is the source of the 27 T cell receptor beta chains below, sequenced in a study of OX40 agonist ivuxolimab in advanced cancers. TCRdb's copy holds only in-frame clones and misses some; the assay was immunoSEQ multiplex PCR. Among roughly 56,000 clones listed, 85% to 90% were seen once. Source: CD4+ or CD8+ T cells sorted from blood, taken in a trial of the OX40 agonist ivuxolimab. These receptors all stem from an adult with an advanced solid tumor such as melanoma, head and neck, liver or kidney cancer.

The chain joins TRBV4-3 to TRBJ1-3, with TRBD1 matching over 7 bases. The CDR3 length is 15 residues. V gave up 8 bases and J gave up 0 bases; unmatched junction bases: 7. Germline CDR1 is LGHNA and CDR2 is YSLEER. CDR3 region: CASGEGAFSGNTIYF. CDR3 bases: TGCGCCAGCGGGGAGGGGGCTTTCTCTGGAAACACCATATATTTT.

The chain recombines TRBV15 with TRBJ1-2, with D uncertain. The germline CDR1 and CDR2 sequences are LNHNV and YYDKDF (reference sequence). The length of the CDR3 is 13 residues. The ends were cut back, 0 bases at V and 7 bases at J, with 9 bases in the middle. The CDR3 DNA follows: TGTGCCACCAGCAGAGAAAGGGCAGGTGGCTACACCTTC. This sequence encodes CATSRERAGGYTF.

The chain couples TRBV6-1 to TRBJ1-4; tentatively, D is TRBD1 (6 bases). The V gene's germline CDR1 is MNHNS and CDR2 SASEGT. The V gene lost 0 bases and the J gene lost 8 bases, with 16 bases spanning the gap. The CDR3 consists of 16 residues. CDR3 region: CASSEAGGGTGEKLFF. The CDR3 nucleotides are TGTGCCAGCAGTGAAGCGGGGGGAGGAACAGGGGAAAAACTGTTTTTT.

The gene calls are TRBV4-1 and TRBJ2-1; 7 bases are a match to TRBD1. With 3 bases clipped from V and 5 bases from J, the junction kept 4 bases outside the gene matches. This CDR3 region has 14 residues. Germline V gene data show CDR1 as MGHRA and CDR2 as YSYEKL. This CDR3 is CASSQGQLNNEQFF. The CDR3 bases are TGCGCCAGCAGCCAGGGACAGCTTAACAATGAGCAGTTCTTC.

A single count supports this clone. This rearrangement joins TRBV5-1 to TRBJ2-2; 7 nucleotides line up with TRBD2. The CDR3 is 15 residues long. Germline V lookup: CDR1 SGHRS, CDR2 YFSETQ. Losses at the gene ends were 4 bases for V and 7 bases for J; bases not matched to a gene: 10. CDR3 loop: CASSPSAGVGGELFF. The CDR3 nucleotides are TGCGCCAGCAGCCCCAGTGCGGGGGTCGGCGGGGAGCTGTTTTTT.

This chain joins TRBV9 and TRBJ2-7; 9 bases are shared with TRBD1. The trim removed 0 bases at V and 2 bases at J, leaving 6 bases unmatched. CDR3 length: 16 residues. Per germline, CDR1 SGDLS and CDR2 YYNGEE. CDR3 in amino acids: CASSVGAGTGPYEQYF. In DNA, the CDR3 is TGTGCCAGCAGCGTAGGCGCCGGGACAGGGCCCTACGAGCAGTACTTC.

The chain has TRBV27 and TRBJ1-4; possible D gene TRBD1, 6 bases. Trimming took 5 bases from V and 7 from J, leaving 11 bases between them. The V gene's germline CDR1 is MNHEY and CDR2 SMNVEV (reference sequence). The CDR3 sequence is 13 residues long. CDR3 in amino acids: CASSPNRVEKLFF. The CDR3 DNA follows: TGTGCCAGCAGTCCGAACAGGGTTGAAAAACTGTTTTTT.

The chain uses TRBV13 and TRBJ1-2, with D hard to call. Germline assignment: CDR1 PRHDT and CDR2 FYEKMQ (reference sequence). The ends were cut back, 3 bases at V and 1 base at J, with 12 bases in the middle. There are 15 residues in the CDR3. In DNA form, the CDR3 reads TGTGCCAGCAGCTTGGTAGTTTGGGGTAACTATGGCTACACCTTC. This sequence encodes CASSLVVWGNYGYTF.

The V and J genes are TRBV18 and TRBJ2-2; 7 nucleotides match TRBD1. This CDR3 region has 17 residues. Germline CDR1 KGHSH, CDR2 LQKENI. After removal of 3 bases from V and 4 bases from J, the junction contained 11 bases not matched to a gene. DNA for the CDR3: TGTGCCAGCTCACCTACAGGGGCTACTCCATCCACCGGGGAGCTGTTTTTT. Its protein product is CASSPTGATPSTGELFF.

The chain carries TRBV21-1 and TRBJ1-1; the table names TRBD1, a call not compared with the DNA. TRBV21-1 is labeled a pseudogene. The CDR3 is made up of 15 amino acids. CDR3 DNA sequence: TGTGCCAGCAGCAAAACGGCAGGGGGCGAGGGTGAAGCTTTCTTT. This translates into CASSKTAGGEGEAFF.

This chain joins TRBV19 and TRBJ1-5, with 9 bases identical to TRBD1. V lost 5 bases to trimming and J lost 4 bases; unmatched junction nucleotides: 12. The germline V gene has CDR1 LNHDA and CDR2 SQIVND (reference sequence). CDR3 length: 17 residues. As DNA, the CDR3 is TGTGCCAGTAGTCCCAATACGGGACAGGGAGTGAATCAGCCCCAGCATTTT. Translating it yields CASSPNTGQGVNQPQHF.

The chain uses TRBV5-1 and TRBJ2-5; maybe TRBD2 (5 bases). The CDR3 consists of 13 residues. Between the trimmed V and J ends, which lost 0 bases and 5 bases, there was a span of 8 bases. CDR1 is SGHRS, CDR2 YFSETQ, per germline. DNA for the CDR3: TGCGCCAGCAGCTTGGGGTCGGGGGAGACCCAGTACTTC. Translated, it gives CASSLGSGETQYF.

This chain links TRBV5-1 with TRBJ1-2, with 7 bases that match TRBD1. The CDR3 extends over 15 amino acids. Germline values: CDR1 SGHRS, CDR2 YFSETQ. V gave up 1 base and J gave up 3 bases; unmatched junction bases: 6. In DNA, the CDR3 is TGCGCCAGCAGCTTGCGTGTAGGGGGCGACTATGGCTACACCTTC. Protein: CASSLRVGGDYGYTF.

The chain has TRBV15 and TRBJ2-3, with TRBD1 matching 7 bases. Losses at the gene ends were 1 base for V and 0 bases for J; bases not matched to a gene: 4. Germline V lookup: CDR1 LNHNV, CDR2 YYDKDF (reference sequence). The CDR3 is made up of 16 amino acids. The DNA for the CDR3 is TGTGCCACCAGCAGAGGGCCAGGGGGTAGCACAGATACGCAGTATTTT. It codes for CATSRGPGGSTDTQYF.

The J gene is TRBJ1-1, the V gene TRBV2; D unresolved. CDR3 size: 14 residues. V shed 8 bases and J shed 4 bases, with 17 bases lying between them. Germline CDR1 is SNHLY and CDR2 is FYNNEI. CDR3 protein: CASSNLWGGTEAFF. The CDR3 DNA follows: TGTGCCAGCTCAAATCTCTGGGGAGGCACTGAAGCTTTCTTT.

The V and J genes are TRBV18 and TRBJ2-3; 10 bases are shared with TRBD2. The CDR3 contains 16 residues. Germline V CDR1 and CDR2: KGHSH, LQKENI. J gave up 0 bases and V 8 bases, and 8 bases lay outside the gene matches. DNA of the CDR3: TGTGCCAGCGCCCCGAGCGGGAGGGCCAGCACAGATACGCAGTATTTT. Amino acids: CASAPSGRASTDTQYF.

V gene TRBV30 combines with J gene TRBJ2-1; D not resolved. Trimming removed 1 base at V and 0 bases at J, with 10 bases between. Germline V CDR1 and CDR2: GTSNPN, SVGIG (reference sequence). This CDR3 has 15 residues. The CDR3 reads CAWSALRSSYNEQFF. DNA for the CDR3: TGTGCCTGGAGTGCCCTCCGGAGCTCCTACAATGAGCAGTTCTTC.

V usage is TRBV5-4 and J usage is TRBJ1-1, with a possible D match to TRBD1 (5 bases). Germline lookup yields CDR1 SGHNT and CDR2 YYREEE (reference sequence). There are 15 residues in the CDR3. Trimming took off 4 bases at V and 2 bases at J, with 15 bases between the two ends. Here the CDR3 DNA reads TGTGCCAGCAGCCAGGGCAGGTCGAGAAACACTGAAGCTTTCTTT. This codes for CASSQGRSRNTEAFF.

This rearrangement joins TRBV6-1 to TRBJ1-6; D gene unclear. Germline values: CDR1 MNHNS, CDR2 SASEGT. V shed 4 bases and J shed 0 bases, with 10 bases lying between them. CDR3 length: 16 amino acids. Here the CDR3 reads CASSATRSSYNSPLHF. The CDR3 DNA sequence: TGTGCCAGCAGTGCGACGAGGAGCTCCTATAATTCACCCCTCCACTTT.

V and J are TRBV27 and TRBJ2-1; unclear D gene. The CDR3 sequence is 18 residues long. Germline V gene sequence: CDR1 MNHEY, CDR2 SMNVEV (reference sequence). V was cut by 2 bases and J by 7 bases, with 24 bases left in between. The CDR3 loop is CASSLNPHPFSRKNEQFF. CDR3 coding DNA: TGTGCCAGCAGTTTAAACCCCCATCCTTTTAGCAGGAAGAATGAGCAGTTCTTC.

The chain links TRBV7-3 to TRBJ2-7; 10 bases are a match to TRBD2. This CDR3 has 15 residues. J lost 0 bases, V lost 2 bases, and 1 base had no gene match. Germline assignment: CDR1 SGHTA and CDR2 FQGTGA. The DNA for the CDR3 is TGTGCCAGCAGCTTAGAGCGGGAGGGCTCCTACGAGCAGTACTTC. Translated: CASSLEREGSYEQYF.

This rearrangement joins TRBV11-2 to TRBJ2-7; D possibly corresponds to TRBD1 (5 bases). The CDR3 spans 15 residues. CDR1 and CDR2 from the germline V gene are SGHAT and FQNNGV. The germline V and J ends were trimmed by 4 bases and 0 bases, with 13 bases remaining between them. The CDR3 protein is CASSSLKGVSYEQYF. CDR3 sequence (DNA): TGTGCCAGCAGCTCCCTCAAAGGGGTCTCCTACGAGCAGTACTTC.

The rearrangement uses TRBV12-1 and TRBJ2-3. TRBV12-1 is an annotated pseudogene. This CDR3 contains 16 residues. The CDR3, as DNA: TGTGCCAGCAGCTTGAGGGGAACGGCTCTCACAGATACGCAGTATTTT. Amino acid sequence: CASSLRGTALTDTQYF.

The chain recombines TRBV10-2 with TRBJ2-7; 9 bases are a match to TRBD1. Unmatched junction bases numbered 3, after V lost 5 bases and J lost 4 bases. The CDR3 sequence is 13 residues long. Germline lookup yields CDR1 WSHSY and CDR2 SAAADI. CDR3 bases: TGCGCCAGCAGTCGACAGGGGGGTTACGAGCAGTACTTC. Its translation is CASSRQGGYEQYF.

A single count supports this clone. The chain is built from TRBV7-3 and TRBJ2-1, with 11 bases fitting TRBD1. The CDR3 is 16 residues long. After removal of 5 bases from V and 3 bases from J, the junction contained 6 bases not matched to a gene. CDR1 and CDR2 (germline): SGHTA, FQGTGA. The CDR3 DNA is TGTGCCAGCAGCCCGGGGACAGGGGGTTTCTACAATGAGCAGTTCTTC. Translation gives CASSPGTGGFYNEQFF.

CDR3: CASSLNTAGGFGYTF. CDR3 DNA: TGTGCCAGCAGCTTAAATACAGCAGGGGGCTTTGGCTACACCTTC. The chain uses TRBV11-2 and TRBJ1-2; 8 positions agree with TRBD1. This CDR3 region has 15 residues. The germline CDR1 and CDR2 sequences are SGHAT and FQNNGV. J lost 7 bases, V lost 2 bases, and 9 bases had no gene match.

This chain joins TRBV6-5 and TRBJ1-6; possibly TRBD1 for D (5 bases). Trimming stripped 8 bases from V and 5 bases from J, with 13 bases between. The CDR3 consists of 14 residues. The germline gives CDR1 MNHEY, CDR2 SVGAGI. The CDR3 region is CASAPQGNNSPLHF. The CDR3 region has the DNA TGTGCCAGCGCGCCGCAGGGCAATAATTCACCCCTCCACTTT.